The next 22 T cell receptor beta chains were all read from a single sample in a study of cytomegalovirus exposure and HLA in healthy donors. 13 Jbeta primers and 60 Vbeta primers were used for the PCR. Sequenced by immunoSEQ multiplex PCR; TCRdb stores in-frame clones only, minus some. This sample carries roughly 150,000 clones, 75% to 80% of them seen once, and the ten largest clones take about 0.66%. The material sequenced was PBMCs. The receptors originated from a male donor in good health and CMV-seronegative.

This clone was picked up a small number of times. The J gene is TRBJ1-1, the V gene TRBV7-6; unclear D gene. CDR1 SGHVS and CDR2 FNYEAQ come from the germline V gene. CDR3 length: 13 residues. The V and J ends lost 2 bases and 1 base respectively, with 5 bases between them. The chain's CDR3 is CASSLQKNTEAFF. CDR3 sequence (DNA): TGTGCCAGCAGCTTACAGAAGAACACTGAAGCTTTCTTT. The entire variable domain, with the rest obtained from reference TRBV7-6 and TRBJ1-1, is as follows: GAGVSQSPRYKVTKRGQDVALRCDPISGHVSLYWYRQALGQGPEFLTYFNYEAQQDKSGLPNDRFSAERPEGSISTLTIQRTEQRDSAMYRCASSLQKNTEAFFGQGTRLTVV.

In its sample, this clone was seen a few times. The chain combines TRBV2 with TRBJ1-5; TRBD1 agrees at 7 bases. With 6 bases clipped from V and 3 bases from J, the junction kept 5 bases outside the gene matches. CDR1 is SNHLY and CDR2 is FYNNEI in the germline V gene. The CDR3 runs 14 residues. The CDR3 region has the DNA TGTGCCAGCAGCGAGGGACAGAACAATCAGCCCCAGCATTTT. It translates to CASSEGQNNQPQHF. Drawing the rest from reference TRBV2 and TRBJ1-5, the complete variable domain is EPEVTQTPSHQVTQMGQEVILRCVPISNHLYFYWYRQILGQKVEFLVSFYNNEISEKSEIFDDQFSVERPDGSNFTLKIRSTKLEDSAMYFCASSEGQNNQPQHFGDGTRLSIL.

The chain joins TRBV9 to TRBJ1-1; 7 bases map to TRBD1. The germline gives CDR1 SGDLS, CDR2 YYNGEE. The CDR3 is 15 amino acids. V trimming: 4 bases; J trimming: 3 bases; junction bases outside the gene matches: 9. The CDR3 DNA reads TGTGCCAGCAGCTCCCCAGGGGGTAGGGACACTGAAGCTTTCTTT. Amino acids: CASSSPGGRDTEAFF. Variable domain in full (rest from reference TRBV9 and TRBJ1-1): DSGVTQTPKHLITATGQRVTLRCSPRSGDLSVYWYQQSLDQGLQFLIQYYNGEERAKGNILERFSAQQFPDLHSELNLSSLELGDSALYFCASSSPGGRDTEAFFGQGTRLTVV.

This chain connects TRBV7-9 to TRBJ2-1, with 14 bases matching TRBD2. The CDR3 has 19 residues. Germline-derived CDR1 and CDR2 are SEHNR and FQNEAQ (reference sequence). V lost 5 bases to trimming and J lost 0 bases; unmatched junction nucleotides: 9. CDR3: CASSKGTSGRLSSYNEQFF. CDR3 nucleotides: TGTGCCAGCAGCAAGGGGACTAGCGGGAGACTAAGCTCCTACAATGAGCAGTTCTTC.

The chain recombines TRBV4-3 with TRBJ1-4; D perhaps matches TRBD1 (5 bases). This CDR3 has 14 amino acids. V gave up 4 bases and J gave up 3 bases, with 9 bases separating them. CDR1 is LGHNA, CDR2 YSLEER, per germline. As DNA, the CDR3 is TGCGCCAGCAGCCCGGGGGGGGCTAATGAAAAACTGTTTTTT. Translated, it gives CASSPGGANEKLFF.

About this clone itself: Other DNA sequences of this sample code for an identical CDR3. V and J are TRBV18 and TRBJ1-1; 8 bases agree with TRBD1. The ends lost 3 bases at V and 1 base at J; junction bases unmatched: 1. The CDR3 loop spans 14 amino acids. The germline CDR1 and CDR2 sequences are KGHSH and LQKENI. Written as DNA, the CDR3 is TGTGCCAGCTCACCGGGGACAGGGAACACTGAAGCTTTCTTT. The encoded protein is CASSPGTGNTEAFF.

The CDR3 loop reads CASSVAGRFSEQYF. As DNA, the CDR3 is TGTGCCAGCAGCGTAGCTGGCCGCTTCAGCGAGCAGTACTTC. The V and J genes are TRBV9 and TRBJ2-7; D is unresolved. Germline V lookup: CDR1 SGDLS, CDR2 YYNGEE. V was shortened by 0 bases and J by 6 bases, with 13 bases between the two germline ends. CDR3 size: 14 residues.

This chain uses TRBV7-6 with TRBJ2-3; tentatively, D is TRBD1 (6 bases). Trimming took 5 bases from V and 1 from J, leaving 10 bases between them. CDR3 length: 14 amino acids. Germline CDR1 is SGHVS and CDR2 is FNYEAQ. DNA of the CDR3: TGTGCCAGCAGCCACCCAGGGGGCACAGATACGCAGTATTTT. Translated: CASSHPGGTDTQYF.

The chain couples TRBV11-2 to TRBJ2-5, with TRBD1 matching 9 bases. The CDR3 spans 16 residues. J gave up 0 bases and V 5 bases, and 7 bases lay outside the gene matches. Germline CDR1 and CDR2: SGHAT and FQNNGV. Written as DNA, the CDR3 is TGTGCCAGCAGCCGCACAGGGGGCCCGTACCAAGAGACCCAGTACTTC. This codes for CASSRTGGPYQETQYF. The variable domain in full, with the rest retrieved from reference TRBV11-2 and TRBJ2-5, is EAGVAQSPRYKIIEKRQSVAFWCNPISGHATLYWYQQILGQGPKLLIQFQNNGVVDDSQLPKDRFSAERLKGVDSTLKIQPAKLEDSAVYLCASSRTGGPYQETQYFGPGTRLLVL.

This clone has only a few counts. CDR3 DNA sequence: TGTGCCAGCAGCTTGGAGGGGTGGGAGACCCAGTACTTC. This sequence encodes CASSLEGWETQYF. This chain joins TRBV7-8 and TRBJ2-5, with D perhaps TRBD2 (6 bases). V lost 3 bases and J 5 bases, leaving 10 bases between the germline ends. This CDR3 has 13 amino acids. Germline-derived CDR1 and CDR2 are SGHVS and FQNEAQ. Together with reference TRBV7-8 and TRBJ2-5, the CDR3 gives the full variable domain: GAGVSQSPRYKVAKRGQDVALRCDPISGHVSLFWYQQALGQGPEFLTYFQNEAQLDKSGLPSDRFFAERPEGSVSTLKIQRTQQEDSAVYLCASSLEGWETQYFGPGTRLLVL.

This chain uses TRBV5-6 with TRBJ2-7; no reliable D call. The V end was cut by 0 bases, the J end by 4 bases, with 8 bases between. Germline V gene lookup returns CDR1 SGHDT and CDR2 YYEEEE. CDR3 length: 13 amino acids. CDR3 sequence (DNA): TGTGCCAGCAGCTTGGGCAGGCCGTACGAGCAGTACTTC. Translating it yields CASSLGRPYEQYF.

As to this clone: Other DNA sequences of this sample code for an identical CDR3. The chain employs TRBV4-3 and TRBJ1-5, with 7 bases fitting TRBD1. This CDR3 spans 15 amino acids. Germline trimming cut 0 bases from V and 1 base from J; bases unmatched to any gene: 0. CDR1 and CDR2 from the germline V gene are LGHNA and YSLEER. CDR3 sequence reads: CASSQDRGSNQPQHF. The DNA for the CDR3 is TGCGCCAGCAGCCAAGACAGGGGGAGCAATCAGCCCCAGCATTTT.

The gene calls are TRBV6-4 and TRBJ2-1; D is possibly TRBD2 (5 bases). Trimming stripped 4 bases from V and 7 bases from J, with 11 bases between. CDR3 size: 13 residues. Germline values: CDR1 MRHNA, CDR2 SNTAGT. The CDR3 here is CASSVREGNEQFF. The CDR3 DNA reads as TGTGCCAGCAGTGTCCGGGAAGGGAATGAGCAGTTCTTC.

The chain is built from TRBV2 and TRBJ1-3; no reliable D call. The germline CDR1 and CDR2 sequences are SNHLY and FYNNEI. The CDR3 loop spans 12 amino acids. The V and J ends lost 7 bases and 3 bases respectively, with 7 bases between them. CDR3 sequence: CASIGFGNTIYF. In DNA, the CDR3 is TGTGCCAGCATCGGGTTTGGAAACACCATATATTTT.

The chain uses TRBV5-1 and TRBJ2-5, with 8 bases matching TRBD2. The CDR3 covers 16 residues. With 0 bases clipped from V and 5 bases from J, the junction kept 9 bases outside the gene matches. Germline CDR1 SGHRS, CDR2 YFSETQ. The CDR3 bases are TGCGCCAGCAGCTTGGCGGTAGCGGGGCCCCGGGAGACCCAGTACTTC. It is translated as CASSLAVAGPRETQYF.

This sequence joins TRBV27 and TRBJ2-7, with D perhaps matching TRBD1 (5 bases). The CDR3 extends over 14 amino acids. Germline V gene sequence: CDR1 MNHEY, CDR2 SMNVEV (reference sequence). V was pared by 6 bases and J by 4 bases, with 16 bases between. CDR3 nucleotide sequence: TGTGCCAGCAGCCAGGGCCCCCCTCCATACGAGCAGTACTTC. It is translated as CASSQGPPPYEQYF.

Only a few counts were recorded for this clone. The V and J genes are TRBV11-2 and TRBJ2-2, with 10 bases aligning to TRBD2. Germline CDR1 SGHAT, CDR2 FQNNGV. With 6 bases clipped from V and 0 bases from J, the junction kept 7 bases outside the gene matches. The CDR3 length is 17 residues. The CDR3 DNA follows: TGTGCCAGCAGGGTTGGACTAGCGGAGGCGAACACCGGGGAGCTGTTTTTT. Translation: CASRVGLAEANTGELFF.

V usage is TRBV7-9 and J usage is TRBJ2-3, with a tentative D call TRBD2 (5 bases). The V gene's germline CDR1 is SEHNR and CDR2 FQNEAQ (reference sequence). V was shortened by 4 bases and J by 8 bases, with 22 bases between the two germline ends. The CDR3 consists of 16 residues. CDR3 DNA: TGTGCCAGCAGCTCCCCCCTCCTAGCACTCAAGGGTACGCAGTATTTT. Translation gives CASSSPLLALKGTQYF.

V usage is TRBV4-2 and J usage is TRBJ2-3; D is possibly TRBD1 (6 bases). V lost 0 bases and J lost 3, with 13 bases in between. The CDR3 contains 16 residues. Germline values: CDR1 LGHNA, CDR2 YNFKEQ. This CDR3 is CASSQDLWTVTDTQYF. The CDR3 DNA sequence: TGTGCCAGCAGCCAAGATCTCTGGACAGTAACAGATACGCAGTATTTT.

As for this clone: One junction end does not reproduce the germline sequence, and a read error may be involved. This chain uses TRBV7-9 with TRBJ2-3; 11 positions agree with TRBD2. The CDR3 loop spans 18 amino acids. Per germline, CDR1 SEHNR and CDR2 FQNEAQ (reference sequence). The CDR3 nucleotides read TGTTCCAGCAGCCTTCCACCGGGACTAGCGGAGATCACAGATACGCAGTATTTT. Amino acid sequence: CSSSLPPGLAEITDTQYF.

This clone has a handful of counts. V gene TRBV5-1 combines with J gene TRBJ2-5, with 12 bases matching TRBD2. Per the germline V gene, CDR1 is SGHRS and CDR2 is YFSETQ. J was trimmed by 2 bases and V by 2 bases; bases with no gene match: 4. The CDR3 length is 16 residues. The DNA for the CDR3 is TGCGCCAGCAGCTTCGGACTAGCGGGGCTTCAAGAGACCCAGTACTTC. This encodes CASSFGLAGLQETQYF.

The V gene is TRBV5-1, the J gene TRBJ2-3; 7 bases map to TRBD2. Germline V CDR1 and CDR2: SGHRS, YFSETQ. V shed 5 bases and J 2 bases; nucleotides not matched to a gene: 8. This CDR3 region has 15 residues. CDR3: CASRRAGMNTDTQYF. The DNA for the CDR3 is TGCGCCAGCAGGAGAGCGGGAATGAACACAGATACGCAGTATTTT.